The 16 T cell receptor beta chains presented below share a single source sample, sequenced in a study of cytomegalovirus exposure and HLA in healthy donors. Libraries were prepared by immunoSEQ multiplex PCR; TCRdb keeps only in-frame clonotypes and omits some of them. The table lists about 150,000 clones, about 80% of them singletons. Sequenced sample: PBMCs. The origin of the receptors is a man younger than 40 in good health and CMV-seropositive.

The chain couples TRBV7-2 to TRBJ2-6, with D maybe TRBD1 (6 bases). V lost 5 bases and J lost 4, with 12 bases in between. The CDR3 sequence is 15 residues long. Looked up from germline, CDR1 is SGHTA and CDR2 is FQGNSA. CDR3 coding DNA: TGTGCCAGCAGCCCACAGGGCGCCGGGGCCAACGTCCTGACTTTC. Its translation is CASSPQGAGANVLTF.

The sample holds one count of this clone. The V and J genes are TRBV4-2 and TRBJ2-1; 9 bases match TRBD2. The CDR3 is 17 amino acids. Trimming at V came to 1 base and at J to 8 bases, leaving 12 bases not matched to a gene. In germline, CDR1 is LGHNA, CDR2 YNFKEQ. The CDR3 nucleotides are TGTGCCAGCAGCCAAGTCGGCGCGCGGGAGGGCCTACATGAGCAGTTCTTC. It is translated as CASSQVGAREGLHEQFF.

This clone has just one count. The chain couples TRBV5-4 to TRBJ2-7; D remains ambiguous. The CDR3 length is 15 residues. Germline V gives CDR1 SGHNT, CDR2 YYREEE (reference sequence). Trimming shortened V by 5 bases and J by 0 bases, and 15 bases separated the two germline ends. The CDR3 is CASSPEPASSYEQYF. The DNA for the CDR3 is TGTGCCAGCAGTCCCGAACCAGCGAGCTCCTACGAGCAGTACTTC.

The rearrangement links TRBV10-3 to TRBJ1-2, with 8 bases that match TRBD1. This CDR3 spans 12 amino acids. Germline CDR1 is ENHRY and CDR2 is SYGVKD. V lost 6 bases to trimming and J lost 8 bases; unmatched junction nucleotides: 5. The CDR3 reads CAIRGTGGGYTF. The CDR3 DNA follows: TGTGCCATCAGAGGGACAGGAGGGGGCTACACCTTC.

This clone was counted once. The gene calls are TRBV5-1 and TRBJ1-2; 12 bases agree with TRBD1. The CDR3 runs 14 residues. Germline CDR1 reads SGHRS; CDR2 reads YFSETQ. V lost 4 bases, J lost 7 bases, and 5 bases stayed unmatched. CDR3 bases: TGCGCCAGCAGCCCCGGGACAGGGGGCTTTGGCTACACCTTC. This gives the protein CASSPGTGGFGYTF. Using reference TRBV5-1 and TRBJ1-2 for the parts outside the CDR3, the full variable domain is KAGVTQTPRYLIKTRGQQVTLSCSPISGHRSVSWYQQTPGQGLQFLFEYFSETQRNKGNFPGRFSGRQFSNSRSEMNVSTLELGDSALYLCASSPGTGGFGYTFGSGTRLTVV.

V and J are TRBV11-2 and TRBJ1-3; D is ambiguous. The CDR3 runs to 15 residues. Germline values: CDR1 SGHAT, CDR2 FQNNGV. Trimming removed 5 bases at V and 0 bases at J, with 11 bases between. The CDR3 is CASSPTWSSGNTIYF. As DNA, the CDR3 is TGTGCCAGCAGCCCAACATGGAGCTCTGGAAACACCATATATTTT.

The chain uses TRBV5-6 and TRBJ1-2; perhaps TRBD1 as D (5 bases). V lost 0 bases to trimming and J lost 4 bases, with 7 bases between them. This CDR3 spans 13 amino acids. Germline V gene data show CDR1 as SGHDT and CDR2 as YYEEEE. In DNA form, the CDR3 reads TGTGCCAGCAGCTTGGAAGGGGCCTATGGCTACACCTTC. Its translation: CASSLEGAYGYTF.

The genes are TRBV14 and TRBJ2-1; tentative D call: TRBD2 (6 bases). The V gene lost 6 bases and the J gene lost 7 bases, with 7 bases spanning the gap. The CDR3 loop spans 11 amino acids. CDR1 SGHDN and CDR2 FVKESK come from the germline V gene. CDR3 nucleotides: TGTGCCAGCAGGAGCGGGAATGAGCAGTTCTTC. It translates to CASRSGNEQFF.

The rearrangement uses TRBV21-1 and TRBJ1-4. TRBV21-1 is deemed a pseudogene. The length of the CDR3 is 17 residues. The CDR3 loop reads CASSKCPFGGGGEKLFF. DNA of the CDR3: TGTGCCAGCAGCAAGTGCCCCTTTGGGGGGGGAGGTGAAAAACTGTTTTTT.

This clone has just one count. This chain uses TRBV7-2 with TRBJ2-1; 9 bases line up with TRBD2. V was clipped by 2 bases and J by 7 bases; unmatched bases: 3. The CDR3 totals 14 residues. CDR1 and CDR2 from the germline V gene are SGHTA and FQGNSA. CDR3 nucleotide sequence: TGTGCCAGCAGCTTAAGACTAGCGGTAAATGAGCAGTTCTTC. As protein: CASSLRLAVNEQFF.

The chain recombines TRBV6-5 with TRBJ2-7, with D maybe TRBD1 (7 bases). CDR3 length: 15 amino acids. The germline V gene has CDR1 MNHEY and CDR2 SVGAGI. V was pared by 0 bases and J by 3 bases, with 12 bases between. The CDR3 bases are TGTGCCAGCAGTTACTCGGGGGGACAGTTCTACGAGCAGTACTTC. As protein: CASSYSGGQFYEQYF.

The chain joins TRBV11-1 to TRBJ1-1, with D perhaps matching TRBD1 (6 bases). V was trimmed by 5 bases and J by 4 bases, leaving 14 bases between them. Germline CDR1 reads SGHAT; CDR2 reads FQDESV (reference sequence). The CDR3 totals 14 residues. The CDR3 loop reads CASSLGRGATEAFF. The CDR3 region has the DNA TGTGCCAGCAGCCTAGGGCGGGGGGCCACTGAAGCTTTCTTT.

The V gene is TRBV7-9, the J gene TRBJ2-1, with 10 bases that match TRBD2. There are 17 residues in the CDR3. V trimming: 5 bases; J trimming: 9 bases; junction bases outside the gene matches: 16. The V gene's germline CDR1 is SEHNR and CDR2 FQNEAQ (reference sequence). This CDR3 reads CASSLPILAGLSGEQFF. DNA of the CDR3: TGTGCCAGCAGCCTGCCCATACTAGCGGGGTTATCTGGTGAGCAGTTCTTC.

The chain recombines TRBV6-5 with TRBJ2-5, with TRBD1 matching 9 bases. From germline, CDR1 is MNHEY and CDR2 SVGAGI. V lost 6 bases to trimming and J lost 4 bases; unmatched junction nucleotides: 3. CDR3 length: 13 amino acids. The CDR3 bases are TGTGCCAGCAGCGACAGGGGGATAGAGACCCAGTACTTC. Its protein product is CASSDRGIETQYF.

This clone was picked up one time. The chain employs TRBV9 and TRBJ2-3; D is unresolved. The CDR3 is 16 amino acids. Germline CDR1 reads SGDLS; CDR2 reads YYNGEE. The V end lost 0 bases, the J end lost 4 bases, and 15 bases lay between the germline ends. CDR3 nucleotides: TGTGCCAGCAGCGTAGCGGTGGGCCCCCATTCAGATACGCAGTATTTT. It specifies CASSVAVGPHSDTQYF. The entire variable domain, with the rest obtained from reference TRBV9 and TRBJ2-3, is as follows: DSGVTQTPKHLITATGQRVTLRCSPRSGDLSVYWYQQSLDQGLQFLIQYYNGEERAKGNILERFSAQQFPDLHSELNLSSLELGDSALYFCASSVAVGPHSDTQYFGPGTRLTVL.

The gene calls are TRBV5-1 and TRBJ1-1; D call uncertain. The CDR3 loop spans 15 amino acids. Trimming shortened V by 0 bases and J by 0 bases, and 9 bases separated the two germline ends. The germline CDR1 and CDR2 sequences are SGHRS and YFSETQ. The CDR3: CASSLVRDMNTEAFF. The CDR3, as DNA: TGCGCCAGCAGCTTGGTCCGGGATATGAACACTGAAGCTTTCTTT.